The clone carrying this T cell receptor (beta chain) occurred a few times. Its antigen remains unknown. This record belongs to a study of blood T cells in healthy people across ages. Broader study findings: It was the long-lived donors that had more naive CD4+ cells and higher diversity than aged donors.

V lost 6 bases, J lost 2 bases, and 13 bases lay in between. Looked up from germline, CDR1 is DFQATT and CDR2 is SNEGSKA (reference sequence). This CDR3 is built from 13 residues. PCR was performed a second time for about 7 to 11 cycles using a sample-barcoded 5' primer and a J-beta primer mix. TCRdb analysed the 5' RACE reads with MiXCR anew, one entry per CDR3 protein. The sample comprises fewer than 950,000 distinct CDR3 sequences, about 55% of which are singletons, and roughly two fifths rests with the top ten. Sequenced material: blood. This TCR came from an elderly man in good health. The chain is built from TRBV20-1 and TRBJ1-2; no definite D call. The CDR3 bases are TGCAGTGCCCCTCGGCAGCCGAACTATGGCTACACCTTC. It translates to CSAPRQPNYGYTF.